Below, 5 T cell receptor beta chains from the same sample are listed, as sequenced in a study of cytomegalovirus exposure and HLA in healthy donors. This table comes from immunoSEQ multiplex PCR, and its TCRdb copy is limited to in-frame clones, with some not included. The sample includes about 57,000 clones, roughly 90% of them seen just once. The sample was PBMCs. These receptor sequences come from a woman aged 18-29 years in good health and CMV-seronegative.

The V gene is TRBV19, the J gene TRBJ2-1; 15 bases align to TRBD2. The CDR3 totals 14 residues. Germline V gene sequence: CDR1 LNHDA, CDR2 SQIVND (reference sequence). J gave up 7 bases and V 5 bases, and 0 bases lay outside the gene matches. The CDR3 loop is CASSGTSGGNEQFF. DNA for the CDR3: TGTGCCAGTAGTGGGACTAGCGGGGGGAATGAGCAGTTCTTC.

The rearrangement joins TRBV25-1 to TRBJ2-5; D possibly corresponds to TRBD2 (6 bases). Trimming took 5 bases from V and 4 from J, leaving 17 bases between them. The CDR3 is 15 amino acids. Germline V gene lookup returns CDR1 MGHDK and CDR2 SYGVNS. For the CDR3, the DNA is TGTGCCAGCAGTTTGTGGGGGGAACTCGGAGAGACCCAGTACTTC. Translating it yields CASSLWGELGETQYF.

The J gene is TRBJ2-1, the V gene TRBV25-1, with D perhaps matching TRBD2 (6 bases). Germline assignment: CDR1 MGHDK and CDR2 SYGVNS. The CDR3 is 17 residues long. Trimming removed 5 bases from V and 0 bases from J, with 17 bases in between. CDR3 residues: CASSRDSVRSSYNEQFF. Here the CDR3 DNA reads TGTGCCAGCAGTCGGGACTCCGTCCGGAGCTCCTACAATGAGCAGTTCTTC.

The rearrangement joins TRBV19 to TRBJ2-3; 14 nucleotides align to TRBD2. Germline trimming cut 5 bases from V and 2 bases from J; bases unmatched to any gene: 3. The CDR3 is made up of 16 amino acids. Germline V gives CDR1 LNHDA, CDR2 SQIVND (reference sequence). CDR3 bases: TGTGCCAGTAGTGGACTAGCGGGGGGTGTCACAGATACGCAGTATTTT. Protein product: CASSGLAGGVTDTQYF.

In this sample, this clone is medium-sized. The chain uses TRBV2 and TRBJ2-3; 10 nucleotides agree with TRBD2. Germline values: CDR1 SNHLY, CDR2 FYNNEI. The CDR3 runs to 15 residues. V dropped 4 bases and J dropped 2; count of bases not matched to a gene: 3. Written as DNA, the CDR3 is TGTGCCAGCAGTGGGCTAGCGGGGGACACAGATACGCAGTATTTT. Translating gives CASSGLAGDTDTQYF.